Listed below are T cell receptor beta chains from one sample, sequenced in a study of blood T cell repertoires in COVID-19. The method was immunoSEQ multiplex PCR; TCRdb's version includes in-frame clones alone and lacks a portion of them. The sample includes 65,000 to 75,000 clones, more than 75% of them seen just once. Sequencing used peripheral blood. These receptor sequences come from a human donor in a cohort sampled during active COVID-19. Each CDR3 is given with its conserved first and last residue. A D gene is named only where the DNA matches it firmly. Some rows have no size entry. The others give once, few or many, or a class for an expanded clone.

D gene,clone size,J gene,V gene,CDR3 DNA,CDR3 protein
TRBD1,once,TRBJ1-4,TRBV9,TGTGCCAGCAGCGTCGGGACAGGGGGTCGTGAAAAACTGTTTTTT,CASSVGTGGREKLFF
.,.,TRBJ1-4,TRBV25-1,TGTGCCAGCAGTGTGGGGGGTGATGAAAAACTGTTTTTT,CASSVGGDEKLFF
.,many,TRBJ1-2,TRBV18,TGTGCCAGCTCACCACGGGGGGAGAACTATGGCTACACCTTC,CASSPRGENYGYTF
TRBD2,.,TRBJ2-5,TRBV28,TGTGCCAGCAGTTACCAAACGGGAGGGCCGGAGACCCAGTACTTC,CASSYQTGGPETQYF
.,once,TRBJ1-2,TRBV18,TGTGCCAGCTTCCAGGGTACGGGCTATGGCTACACCTTC,CASFQGTGYGYTF
.,.,TRBJ1-1,TRBV7-2,TGTGCCAGCAGCGCTACGCGGAACACTGAAGCTTTCTTT,CASSATRNTEAFF
.,few,TRBJ2-7,TRBV6-5,TGTGCCAGCACCCCGGGGTATAGCTACGAGCAGTACTTC,CASTPGYSYEQYF
.,.,TRBJ2-7,TRBV2,TGTGCCACCACCCGGGGCGGGGTCTACGAGCAGTACTTC,CATTRGGVYEQYF
TRBD1,once,TRBJ2-7,TRBV27,TGTGCCAGCAGTTCGTCCGGGACAGGGAGGGTTGGGCAGTACTTC,CASSSSGTGRVGQYF
.,.,TRBJ1-1,TRBV6-6,TGTGCCAGCACCTACTGGGGGAGGGGAACTGAAGCTTTCTTT,CASTYWGRGTEAFF
.,once,TRBJ2-3,TRBV4-3,TGCGCCAGCAGCCAAGGAGAAGCAGATACGCAGTATTTT,CASSQGEADTQYF
TRBD2,.,TRBJ2-3,TRBV24-1,TGTGCCACCACCTCTAGCGGGGGTGGCACAGATACGCAGTATTTT,CATTSSGGGTDTQYF
TRBD2,.,TRBJ2-1,TRBV7-2,TGTGCCAGCAGGTATAGCGGGGCGGGCAATGAGCAGTTCTTC,CASRYSGAGNEQFF
.,.,TRBJ2-3,TRBV14,TGTGCCAGCAGCCGGATTAGCGGAGACGGAGATACGCAGTATTTT,CASSRISGDGDTQYF
TRBD1,.,TRBJ2-4,TRBV5-4,TGTGCCAGCAGCTCACCACAGGGGACCAAAAACATTCAGTACTTC,CASSSPQGTKNIQYF
TRBD1,.,TRBJ2-2,TRBV5-1,TGCGCCAGCAGCTCAGGACAGGGGGTCAGCGGGGAGCTGTTTTTT,CASSSGQGVSGELFF
TRBD1,.,TRBJ2-3,TRBV5-1,TGCGCCAGCAGCGGGACAGGGAGTCCAGATACGCAGTATTTT,CASSGTGSPDTQYF
TRBD1,.,TRBJ1-2,TRBV7-2,TGTGCCAGCAGCTCTGCCGGGACAGGGGTCTATGGCTACACCTTC,CASSSAGTGVYGYTF
.,once,TRBJ1-1,TRBV18,TGTGCCAGCTCACTGAAGGGGGATTCGGAAGCTTTCTTT,CASSLKGDSEAFF
.,.,TRBJ1-1,TRBV12-3/TRBV12-4,TGTGCCAGCAGTTTAAAGGGGTACACTGAAGCTTTCTTT,CASSLKGYTEAFF
.,.,TRBJ1-4,TRBV7-6,TGTGCCAGCAGCGTGCGTAATGAGGGGAGGACTAATGAAAAACTGTTTTTT,CASSVRNEGRTNEKLFF
TRBD2,.,TRBJ2-7,TRBV29-1,TGCAGCGTGGCGGGGGGGAGCTCCTACGAGCAGTACTTC,CSVAGGSSYEQYF
.,.,TRBJ1-2,TRBV4-2,TGTGCCAGCAGCCAAGACAGGGGAGAGGACGGCTACACCTTC,CASSQDRGEDGYTF
.,.,TRBJ1-2,TRBV12-3/TRBV12-4,TGTGCCAGCAGTTTAGGGAGGGGTTATGGCTACACCTTC,CASSLGRGYGYTF
.,.,TRBJ2-7,TRBV7-8,TGTGCCAGCAGCCCCAGGGTTTACGAGCAGTACTTC,CASSPRVYEQYF
TRBD2,.,TRBJ2-7,TRBV19,TGTGCCAGTAGCATCAGCGGGGGGGCCTCCTACGAGCAGTACTTC,CASSISGGASYEQYF
TRBD2,.,TRBJ2-7,TRBV7-2,TGTGCCAGCAGCTCGAGTCGGGGGGCCTACGAGCAGTACTTC,CASSSSRGAYEQYF
.,.,TRBJ1-6,TRBV7-4,TGTGCCAGCAGCTTAGGACTATTCGAGGGGGACCACTATAATTCACCCCTCCACTTT,CASSLGLFEGDHYNSPLHF
TRBD2,.,TRBJ2-7,TRBV6-4,TGTGCCTCCTCGGGGGAGCGGGGGGGAAGCTCCTACGAGCAGTACTTC,CASSGERGGSSYEQYF
TRBD1,.,TRBJ2-7,TRBV28,TGTGCCAGCAGGGGACAGGGATCCCCCTACGAGCAGTACTTC,CASRGQGSPYEQYF
.,once,TRBJ2-3,TRBV7-2,TGTGCCAGCAGCCACGGTATGGGGGGGCCGGTTAGTGCAGATACGCAGTATTTT,CASSHGMGGPVSADTQYF
TRBD1,once,TRBJ1-3,TRBV7-9,TGTGCCAGCAGCGCGACTACGGGACAGGGAGGAAACACCATATATTTT,CASSATTGQGGNTIYF
.,.,TRBJ1-2,TRBV6-4,TGTGCCAGCAGTGACTCGGAGACCTACACCTTC,CASSDSETYTF
.,.,TRBJ1-1,TRBV18,TGTGCCAGCTCATCGGGTCATGAAGCTTTCTTT,CASSSGHEAFF
TRBD1,.,TRBJ1-1,TRBV19,TGTGCCAGTAGTACCGGACTGCTGGGACAGGGGAACACTGAAGCTTTCTTT,CASSTGLLGQGNTEAFF
TRBD1,.,TRBJ2-1,TRBV5-6,TGTGCCAGCAGCAGGGACAGTCTCGATGAGCAGTTCTTC,CASSRDSLDEQFF
TRBD1,.,TRBJ2-2,TRBV5-1,TGCGCCAGCAGCCCGATGTTCGGGGTCAGGGGGCCGAACACCGGGGAGCTGTTTTTT,CASSPMFGVRGPNTGELFF
.,once,TRBJ2-5,TRBV7-2,TGTGCCAGCAGCTTAGATAGCTACAAAGAGACCCAGTACTTC,CASSLDSYKETQYF
TRBD2,.,TRBJ2-1,TRBV18,TGTGCCAGCTCAATGGAGCGGGGGAGCTCCTACAATGAGCAGTTCTTC,CASSMERGSSYNEQFF
TRBD2,.,TRBJ2-3,TRBV6-6,TGTGCCAGCAGTTACAGGACTAGTAGGGATACGCAGTATTTT,CASSYRTSRDTQYF
.,few,TRBJ2-4,TRBV21-1,TGTGCCAGCAGCAAGACGGGACAGGGGGCAGGTCGGAACATTCAGTACTTC,CASSKTGQGAGRNIQYF
TRBD1,.,TRBJ1-2,TRBV2,TGTGCCAGCGAGCAGACAGGGGGCAAACACGGCTACACCTTC,CASEQTGGKHGYTF
TRBD2,once,TRBJ2-1,TRBV7-9,TGTGCTATCCCGGGAGGACTAGCGCTTAACAATGAGCAGTTCTTC,CAIPGGLALNNEQFF
TRBD1,once,TRBJ2-5,TRBV7-8,TGTGCCAGCAGCTTAGCAGGGACAGCACAAGAGACCCAGTACTTC,CASSLAGTAQETQYF
.,.,TRBJ1-5,TRBV19,TGTGCCAGTAAAATCAGGTCAGGGAGCAATCAGCCCCAGCATTTT,CASKIRSGSNQPQHF
TRBD1,few,TRBJ1-6,TRBV19,TGTGCCAGTAGTATAGGGACAGGGAGATCTTCACCCCTCCACTTT,CASSIGTGRSSPLHF
.,.,TRBJ2-1,TRBV24-1,TGTGCCACCAGTGATACAGTGAAAAGCTCCTACAATGAGCAGTTCTTC,CATSDTVKSSYNEQFF
TRBD1,few,TRBJ1-6,TRBV19,TGTGCCAGTAGCCTAGGACAGGAGAATAATTCACCCCTCCACTTT,CASSLGQENNSPLHF
.,.,TRBJ2-1,TRBV7-6,TGTGCCAGCAGCGTCCGGGAGATAGCCTACAATGAGCAGTTCTTC,CASSVREIAYNEQFF
TRBD2,.,TRBJ2-1,TRBV11-3,TGTGCCAGCAGCCACGTAGTAGGGACTAAAGGGGCGGATGAGCAGTTCTTC,CASSHVVGTKGADEQFF
TRBD1,.,TRBJ2-7,TRBV19,TGTGCCAGTAATTACGGACAGGGGAGTGGCGAGCAGTACTTC,CASNYGQGSGEQYF
.,.,TRBJ2-7,TRBV21-1,TGTGCCAGCAGCAAATCCAGGCTAGCGGGGGTTGAGCAGTACTTC,CASSKSRLAGVEQYF
TRBD1,.,TRBJ2-5,TRBV7-9,TGTGCCAGCAGCTCGAACAGGGGGGAGACCCAGTACTTC,CASSSNRGETQYF
.,once,TRBJ1-2,TRBV3-1/TRBV3-2,TGTGCCAGCAGCCAGGCAGGCGTTAACTATGGCTACACCTTC,CASSQAGVNYGYTF
TRBD1,.,TRBJ1-5,TRBV5-1,TGCGCCAGCAGCTTGGGTCCCGCCGGGACAGGGGGGGATCAGCCCCAGCATTTT,CASSLGPAGTGGDQPQHF